This T cell receptor (beta chain) was captured in a study of cytomegalovirus exposure and HLA in healthy donors. Findings and limits, study-wide: Donor immune exposure was known only as CMV serostatus. The listing of roughly 160 TCR beta chains classed them as cytomegalovirus-associated. About 90% or about 30% of the time was how often most TCR beta V segments were productive, according to an earlier analysis.

The PCR ran on 60 Vbeta and 13 Jbeta primers. Produced via immunoSEQ multiplex PCR; TCRdb's table is partial and in-frame only. The sample comprises approximately 85,000 clones, 60% to 80% of which are singletons, and 20% to 25% rests with the top ten. As for this clone: What it binds is not known.

The sample taken for sequencing was PBMCs. This clonotype was obtained from a woman between 45 and 65 years old in good health and CMV-seropositive.

CDR3 loop: CASSRRGGGYGYTF. The CDR3 DNA follows: TGTGCCAGCAGTCGGAGGGGAGGGGGCTATGGCTACACCTTC. The J gene is TRBJ1-2, the V gene TRBV6-5; a weak D match, TRBD1 (6 bases). Germline lookup yields CDR1 MNHEY and CDR2 SVGAGI. The V and J ends lost 5 bases and 4 bases respectively, with 14 bases between them. The CDR3 length is 14 residues.